The 22 T cell receptor beta chains presented below share a single source sample, sequenced in a study of cytomegalovirus exposure and HLA in healthy donors. Data came from immunoSEQ multiplex PCR; TCRdb stores just in-frame clones and leaves some out. The top ten hold about 2.9% of the sample, which has 150,000 to 200,000 clones, roughly 89% seen once. Sequencing used PBMCs. The source is a woman aged 18-29 years in good health and CMV-seropositive.

This clone showed up just a few times. V is TRBV5-1 and J is TRBJ2-3; a possible D gene is TRBD2 (7 bases). Between the trimmed V and J ends, which lost 6 bases and 6 bases, there was a span of 20 bases. This CDR3 is 15 amino acids long. CDR1 and CDR2 from the germline V gene are SGHRS and YFSETQ. Here the CDR3 reads CASTPGGILTDTQYF. As DNA, the CDR3 is TGCGCCAGCACCCCGGGGGGCATCCTCACGGATACGCAGTATTTT. Filled out from reference TRBV5-1 and TRBJ2-3, the complete variable domain reads KAGVTQTPRYLIKTRGQQVTLSCSPISGHRSVSWYQQTPGQGLQFLFEYFSETQRNKGNFPGRFSGRQFSNSRSEMNVSTLELGDSALYLCASTPGGILTDTQYFGPGTRLTVL.

The chain joins TRBV7-9 to TRBJ2-7, with 8 bases matching TRBD1. CDR1 is SEHNR, CDR2 FQNEAQ, per germline (reference sequence). The CDR3 length is 14 residues. J gave up 5 bases and V 5 bases, and 8 bases lay outside the gene matches. The CDR3, as DNA: TGTGCCAGCAGCAACAGGGGGGAGGCCCACGAGCAGTACTTC. Translation gives CASSNRGEAHEQYF.

The CDR3 reads CASSLQGKGNEQFF. The CDR3 DNA follows: TGCGCCAGCAGCCTACAGGGGAAAGGCAATGAGCAGTTCTTC. This sequence joins TRBV5-1 and TRBJ2-1, with 7 bases lining up with TRBD1. In germline, CDR1 is SGHRS, CDR2 YFSETQ. After removal of 4 bases from V and 6 bases from J, the junction contained 7 bases not matched to a gene. CDR3 length: 14 amino acids.

The chain employs TRBV10-3 and TRBJ2-7, with TRBD1 matching 8 bases. Germline assignment: CDR1 ENHRY and CDR2 SYGVKD. This CDR3 spans 15 amino acids. V lost 0 bases to trimming and J lost 4 bases; unmatched junction nucleotides: 5. CDR3 sequence (DNA): TGTGCCATCAGTGAGTCTAGGACAGGGTTTTACGAGCAGTACTTC. Protein sequence: CAISESRTGFYEQYF.

V is TRBV7-3 and J is TRBJ2-6, with D tentatively TRBD1 (6 bases). Deletions cut 0 bases from V and 0 bases from J, with 9 bases between. The CDR3 is 17 residues long. CDR1 and CDR2 (germline): SGHTA, FQGTGA. CDR3 nucleotide sequence: TGTGCCAGCAGCTTAACGACGGACAGCTCTGGGGCCAACGTCCTGACTTTC. Translated: CASSLTTDSSGANVLTF.

CDR3 nucleotides: TGTGCCAGCAGCTCCGAGCTAGCGGGGACCTACGAGCAGTACTTC. Its translation: CASSSELAGTYEQYF. This chain joins TRBV7-2 and TRBJ2-7; 9 bases align to TRBD2. CDR1 and CDR2 from the germline V gene are SGHTA and FQGNSA. V shed 4 bases, J shed 2 bases, and the junction held 6 bases outside the gene matches. The CDR3 extends over 15 amino acids.

The CDR3 bases are TGCGCCAGCAGCTTGGAAGCGGGAGGGAGGGACGAGCAGTACTTC. Amino acid sequence: CASSLEAGGRDEQYF. The V and J genes are TRBV5-1 and TRBJ2-7; 10 positions agree with TRBD2. The J segment lost 5 bases and the V segment lost 0 bases, leaving 5 bases of the junction unmatched. This CDR3 comprises 15 residues. Germline V gene data show CDR1 as SGHRS and CDR2 as YFSETQ.

The chain has TRBV4-2 and TRBJ2-3; maybe TRBD2 (5 bases). With 0 bases removed from V and 2 bases from J, the gap between germline ends came to 15 bases. Germline V gene sequence: CDR1 LGHNA, CDR2 YNFKEQ. The length of the CDR3 is 17 residues. CDR3 nucleotides: TGTGCCAGCAGCCAAGATCGTCTGGACTCTCTCACAGATACGCAGTATTTT. It codes for CASSQDRLDSLTDTQYF.

The table lists this clone with a count of one. The V and J genes are TRBV4-1 and TRBJ1-2; TRBD1 is a possible D gene (5 bases). The CDR3 has 15 residues. Between the trimmed V and J ends, which lost 0 bases and 3 bases, there was a span of 11 bases. The germline gives CDR1 MGHRA, CDR2 YSYEKL. The CDR3 DNA reads as TGCGCCAGCAGCCAAGAGCCGGGGGTCGACTATGGCTACACCTTC. Protein: CASSQEPGVDYGYTF.

This clone was seen more than once but under ten times. This sequence joins TRBV30 and TRBJ1-1, with 7 bases that match TRBD1. The CDR3 length is 13 residues. V shed 6 bases, J shed 9 bases, and the junction held 13 bases outside the gene matches. Germline loops: CDR1 GTSNPN, CDR2 SVGIG (reference sequence). CDR3: CACVPKTGVKAFF. DNA for the CDR3: TGTGCCTGTGTACCCAAAACAGGGGTAAAAGCTTTCTTT.

This chain connects TRBV6-5 to TRBJ1-4; D gene ambiguous. The CDR3 is made up of 15 amino acids. Germline CDR1 MNHEY, CDR2 SVGAGI. The germline V and J ends were trimmed by 0 bases and 1 base, with 6 bases remaining between them. This CDR3 is CASSYSEGTNEKLFF. The CDR3 DNA reads as TGTGCCAGCAGTTACTCCGAGGGAACTAATGAAAAACTGTTTTTT.

The chain has TRBV27 and TRBJ2-1; tentatively, D is TRBD2 (6 bases). The ends were cut back, 3 bases at V and 9 bases at J, with 18 bases in the middle. Germline V gene data show CDR1 as MNHEY and CDR2 as SMNVEV (reference sequence). The CDR3 has 15 amino acids. Written as DNA, the CDR3 is TGTGCCAGCAGTTTCTCCGGGACTGGAGTAATTGAGCAGTTCTTC. It yields the protein CASSFSGTGVIEQFF.

This sequence joins TRBV7-2 and TRBJ2-7; no clear D. Germline values: CDR1 SGHTA, CDR2 FQGNSA. Trimming shortened V by 5 bases and J by 3 bases, and 11 bases separated the two germline ends. The CDR3 length is 13 residues. CDR3 in amino acids: CASSPERNYEQYF. CDR3 coding DNA: TGTGCCAGCAGCCCAGAGAGGAACTACGAGCAGTACTTC.

V usage is TRBV11-3 and J usage is TRBJ2-7, with 7 bases aligning to TRBD1. Germline CDR1 is SGHNT and CDR2 is YENEEA. The CDR3 is made up of 12 amino acids. V shed 5 bases and J 3 bases; nucleotides not matched to a gene: 1. The CDR3 bases are TGTGCCAGCAGCCGGGACAGCTACGAGCAGTACTTC. This encodes CASSRDSYEQYF.

The chain is built from TRBV11-2 and TRBJ2-7, with TRBD1 as a possible D gene (8 bases). Germline CDR1 and CDR2: SGHAT and FQNNGV. The V end was cut by 5 bases, the J end by 0 bases, with 17 bases between. CDR3 length: 16 residues. The DNA of the CDR3 is TGTGCCAGCAGCCCAGCACAGGGGGGGCTCTCCTACGAGCAGTACTTC. It translates to CASSPAQGGLSYEQYF.

The genes are TRBV19 and TRBJ2-7; 8 nucleotides align to TRBD1. V lost 5 bases to trimming and J lost 5 bases; unmatched junction nucleotides: 8. The germline CDR1 and CDR2 sequences are LNHDA and SQIVND (reference sequence). The CDR3 spans 14 residues. The CDR3 here is CASSPRTGRDEQYF. As DNA, the CDR3 is TGTGCCAGTAGTCCCCGGACAGGGCGGGACGAGCAGTACTTC.

This clone has only a few counts. The J gene is TRBJ1-5, the V gene TRBV4-2, with D perhaps matching TRBD1 (6 bases). Germline V gene data show CDR1 as LGHNA and CDR2 as YNFKEQ. The CDR3 is 14 amino acids. V lost 2 bases and J 1 base, leaving 6 bases between the germline ends. This CDR3 reads CASSQTGSNQPQHF. DNA of the CDR3: TGTGCCAGCAGCCAAACAGGGAGCAATCAGCCCCAGCATTTT.

The chain carries TRBV6-5 and TRBJ2-5, with TRBD1 matching over 9 bases. CDR1 is MNHEY and CDR2 is SVGAGI in the germline V gene. The V and J ends lost 6 bases and 3 bases, in that order; junction bases with no gene match: 8. The CDR3 totals 15 residues. The CDR3 region is CASSPLGQGKETQYF. CDR3 DNA sequence: TGTGCCAGCAGCCCACTGGGACAGGGAAAAGAGACCCAGTACTTC.

The chain has TRBV10-3 and TRBJ2-3; 11 bases map to TRBD1. The CDR3 loop spans 17 amino acids. Looked up from germline, CDR1 is ENHRY and CDR2 is SYGVKD. V dropped 0 bases and J dropped 4; count of bases not matched to a gene: 6. The CDR3 here is CAISESRDRGTADTQYF. DNA of the CDR3: TGTGCCATCAGTGAGTCGAGGGACAGGGGGACCGCAGATACGCAGTATTTT.

The chain employs TRBV6-5 and TRBJ1-1; 10 nucleotides agree with TRBD1. Germline CDR1 MNHEY, CDR2 SVGAGI. This CDR3 contains 14 residues. V lost 6 bases, J lost 5 bases, and 6 bases stayed unmatched. CDR3 region: CASSFGQGGTEAFF. The CDR3, as DNA: TGTGCCAGCAGCTTTGGACAGGGGGGGACTGAAGCTTTCTTT.

This sequence joins TRBV11-3 and TRBJ2-2, with D tentatively TRBD2 (6 bases). V gave up 3 bases and J gave up 8 bases, with 10 bases separating them. The CDR3 totals 13 residues. The germline CDR1 and CDR2 sequences are SGHNT and YENEEA. CDR3 in amino acids: CASSLRGSGELFF. The CDR3 coding sequence is TGTGCCAGCAGCTTGCGGGGTTCAGGGGAGCTGTTTTTT. The full variable domain, with the rest looked up from reference TRBV11-3 and TRBJ2-2, is EAGVVQSPRYKIIEKKQPVAFWCNPISGHNTLYWYLQNLGQGPELLIRYENEEAVDDSQLPKDRFSAERLKGVDSTLKIQPAELGDSAVYLCASSLRGSGELFFGEGSRLTVL.

The table lists this clone with a count of one. V usage is TRBV19 and J usage is TRBJ1-2; 8 bases are shared with TRBD1. Germline trimming cut 6 bases from V and 4 bases from J; bases unmatched to any gene: 7. This CDR3 has 14 residues. The germline gives CDR1 LNHDA, CDR2 SQIVND (reference sequence). The CDR3 DNA follows: TGTGCCAGTAGAACCGCAGGGGGCCGCTATGGCTACACCTTC. Translating gives CASRTAGGRYGYTF. Supplemented by reference TRBV19 and TRBJ1-2, the full variable domain reads DGGITQSPKYLFRKEGQNVTLSCEQNLNHDAMYWYRQDPGQGLRLIYYSQIVNDFQKGDIAEGYSVSREKKESFPLTVTSAQKNPTAFYLCASRTAGGRYGYTFGSGTRLTVV.